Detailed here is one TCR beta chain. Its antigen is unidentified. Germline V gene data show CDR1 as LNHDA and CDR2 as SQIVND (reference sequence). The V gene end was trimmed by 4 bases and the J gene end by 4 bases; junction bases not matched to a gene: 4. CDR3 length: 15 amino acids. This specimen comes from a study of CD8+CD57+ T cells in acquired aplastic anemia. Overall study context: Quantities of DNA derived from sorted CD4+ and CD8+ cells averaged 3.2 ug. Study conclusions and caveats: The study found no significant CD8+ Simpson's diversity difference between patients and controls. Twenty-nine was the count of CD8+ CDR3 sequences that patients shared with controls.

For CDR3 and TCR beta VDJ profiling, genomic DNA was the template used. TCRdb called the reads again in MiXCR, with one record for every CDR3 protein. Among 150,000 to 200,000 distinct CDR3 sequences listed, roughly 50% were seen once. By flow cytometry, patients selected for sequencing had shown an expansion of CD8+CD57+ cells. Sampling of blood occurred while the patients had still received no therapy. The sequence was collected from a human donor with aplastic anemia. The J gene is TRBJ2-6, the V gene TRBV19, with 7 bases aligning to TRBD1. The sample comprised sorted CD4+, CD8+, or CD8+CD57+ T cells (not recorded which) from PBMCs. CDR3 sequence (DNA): TGTGCCAGTAGTAGACCGGGACAGGGGGCCAACGTCCTGACTTTC. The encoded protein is CASSRPGQGANVLTF.